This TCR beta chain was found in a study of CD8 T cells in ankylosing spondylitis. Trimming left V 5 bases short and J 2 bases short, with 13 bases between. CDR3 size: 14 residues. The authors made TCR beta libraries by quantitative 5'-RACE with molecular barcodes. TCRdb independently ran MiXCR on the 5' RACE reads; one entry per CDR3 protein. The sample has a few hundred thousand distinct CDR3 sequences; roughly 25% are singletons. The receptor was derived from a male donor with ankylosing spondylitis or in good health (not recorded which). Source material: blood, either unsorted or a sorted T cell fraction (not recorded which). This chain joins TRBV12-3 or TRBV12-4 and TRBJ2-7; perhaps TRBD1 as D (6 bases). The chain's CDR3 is CASSPGTLTYEQYF. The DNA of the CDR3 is TGTGCCAGCAGTCCCGGGACACTAACCTACGAGCAGTACTTC.